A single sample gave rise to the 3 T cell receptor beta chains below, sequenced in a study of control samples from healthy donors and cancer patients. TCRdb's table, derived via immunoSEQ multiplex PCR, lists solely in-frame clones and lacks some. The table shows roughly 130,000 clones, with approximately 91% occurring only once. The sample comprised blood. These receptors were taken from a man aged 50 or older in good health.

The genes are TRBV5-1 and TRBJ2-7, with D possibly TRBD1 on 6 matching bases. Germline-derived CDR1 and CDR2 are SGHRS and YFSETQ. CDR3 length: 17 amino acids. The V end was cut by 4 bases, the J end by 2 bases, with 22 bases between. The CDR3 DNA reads TGCGCCAGCAGCCAAACCATTACAGGGTACGGCACCTACGAGCAGTACTTC. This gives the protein CASSQTITGYGTYEQYF.

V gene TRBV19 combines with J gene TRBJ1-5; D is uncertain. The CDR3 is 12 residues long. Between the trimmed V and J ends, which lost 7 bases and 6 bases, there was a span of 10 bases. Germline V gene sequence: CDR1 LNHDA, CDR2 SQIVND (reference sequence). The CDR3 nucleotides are TGTGCCAGTACGAACGGCGGTCAGCCCCAGCATTTT. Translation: CASTNGGQPQHF.

The DNA of the CDR3 is TGTGCCAGCAGGGGGACGAGCTACACCTTC. Translation: CASRGTSYTF. V gene TRBV6-5 combines with J gene TRBJ1-2; maybe TRBD1 (5 bases). Deletions cut 6 bases from V and 9 bases from J, with 8 bases between. CDR3 length equals 10 residues. Germline CDR1 is MNHEY and CDR2 is SVGAGI.